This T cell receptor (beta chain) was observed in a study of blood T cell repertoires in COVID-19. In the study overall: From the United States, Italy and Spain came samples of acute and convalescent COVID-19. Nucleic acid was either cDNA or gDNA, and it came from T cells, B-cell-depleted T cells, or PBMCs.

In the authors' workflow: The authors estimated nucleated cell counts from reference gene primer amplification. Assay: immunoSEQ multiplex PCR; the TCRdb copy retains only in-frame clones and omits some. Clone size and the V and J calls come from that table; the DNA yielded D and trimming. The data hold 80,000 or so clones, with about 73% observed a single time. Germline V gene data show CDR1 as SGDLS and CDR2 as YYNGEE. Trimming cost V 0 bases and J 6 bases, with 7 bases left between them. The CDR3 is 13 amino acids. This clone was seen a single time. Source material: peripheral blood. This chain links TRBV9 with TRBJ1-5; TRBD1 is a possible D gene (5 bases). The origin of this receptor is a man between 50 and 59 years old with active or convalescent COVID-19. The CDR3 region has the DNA TGTGCCAGCAGCGTAGGGCAGGGTCAGCCCCAGCATTTT. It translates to CASSVGQGQPQHF.